Sequencing of this TCR beta chain was carried out in a study of cytomegalovirus exposure and HLA in healthy donors. Regarding the study as a whole: Reportedly, cytomegalovirus status was diagnosed with high sensitivity and specificity. TCR sequences were mostly rare, though some public TCRs occurred in many donors. The study designated 150 to 200 TCR beta chains cytomegalovirus-associated.

Comments on this clone: What it binds is not known.

The donors were part of the validation cohort, which consisted of roughly 110 subjects and was separate from the first cohort of 600 to 850 subjects. TCRdb's table, derived via immunoSEQ multiplex PCR, lists solely in-frame clones and lacks some. Found here are around 62,000 clones, roughly 91% of them singletons; the top ten hold around 1.7%. With 2 bases clipped from V and 1 base from J, the junction kept 1 base outside the gene matches. The CDR3 runs 14 residues. Germline CDR1 is KGHSH and CDR2 is LQKENI. The sample comprised PBMCs. The chain carries TRBV18 and TRBJ1-1, with TRBD1 matching 7 bases. The receptor was derived from a woman aged 18-35 years in good health and CMV-seronegative. CDR3 nucleotide sequence: TGTGCCAGCTCACCAGACAGGGAGAACACTGAAGCTTTCTTT. Protein product: CASSPDRENTEAFF.